This TCR beta chain was captured by sequencing in a study of T-cell reconstitution after alpha-beta-depleted transplantation in children. Study observations and caveats: TCRbeta diversity was high at day 60 in some patients (a result of surviving recipient T cells and thymic progenitors). In patients about two months after transplant, alpha-beta T cells reportedly arose from several hundred expanded graft clones. Newly produced T cells mostly accounted for T-cell counts and diversity one year post-transplant.

Unique molecular identifiers were used in preparing the TCRbeta library. TCRdb called the PCR reads again in MiXCR, with one record for every CDR3 protein. The table records about 300,000 distinct CDR3 sequences, almost 8% of them present only once. The sample holds many counts of this clonotype. Antigen unknown. The CDR3 has 15 amino acids. CDR1 and CDR2 (germline): SGHAT, FQNNGV. Trimming took off 1 base at V and 4 bases at J, with 14 bases between the two ends. This receptor was taken from a female patient aged 2-15 years who had a stem cell transplant for Fanconi anemia, so the T cells may come from the graft donor. This rearrangement joins TRBV11-2 to TRBJ2-7; perhaps TRBD1 as D (5 bases). The sample in question was peripheral blood, obtained 360 days after TCRalphabeta/CD19-depleted stem cell transplant. Here the CDR3 reads CASSLGARVEYEQYV. Here the CDR3 DNA reads TGTGCCAGCAGCTTAGGTGCCAGGGTAGAATACGAGCAGTACGTC.